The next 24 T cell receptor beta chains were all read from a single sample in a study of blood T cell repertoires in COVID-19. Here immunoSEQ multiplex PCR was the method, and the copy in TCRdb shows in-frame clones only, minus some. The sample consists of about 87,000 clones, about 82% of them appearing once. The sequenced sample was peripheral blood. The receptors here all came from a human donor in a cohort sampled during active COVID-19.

In DNA form, the CDR3 reads TGCAGTTCCGAAAAGGGGAATACGCAGTATTTT. Translating it yields CSSEKGNTQYF. This rearrangement joins TRBV20-1 to TRBJ2-3; a weak D match, TRBD1 (5 bases). Germline loops: CDR1 DFQATT, CDR2 SNEGSKA (reference sequence). The CDR3 loop spans 11 amino acids. V lost 8 bases, J lost 7 bases, and 13 bases lay in between.

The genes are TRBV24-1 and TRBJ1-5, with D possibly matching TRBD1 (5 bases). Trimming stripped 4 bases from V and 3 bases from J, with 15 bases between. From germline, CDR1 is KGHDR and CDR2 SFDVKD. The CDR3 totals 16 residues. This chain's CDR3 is CATSDSTGPFNQPQHF. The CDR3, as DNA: TGTGCCACCAGTGACTCTACAGGCCCCTTCAATCAGCCCCAGCATTTT.

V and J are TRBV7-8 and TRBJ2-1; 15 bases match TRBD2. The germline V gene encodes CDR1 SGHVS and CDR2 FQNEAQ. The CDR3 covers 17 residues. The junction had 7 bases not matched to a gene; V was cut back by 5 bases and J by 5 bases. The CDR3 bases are TGTGCCAGCAGCACGCCGGGACTAGCGGGGGGAAACAATGAGCAGTTCTTC. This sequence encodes CASSTPGLAGGNNEQFF.

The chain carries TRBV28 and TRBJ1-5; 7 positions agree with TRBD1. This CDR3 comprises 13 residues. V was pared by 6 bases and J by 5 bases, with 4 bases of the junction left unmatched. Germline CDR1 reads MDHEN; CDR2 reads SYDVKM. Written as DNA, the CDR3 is TGTGCCAGCAGACAGGGGTGGGATCAGCCCCAGCATTTT. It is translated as CASRQGWDQPQHF.

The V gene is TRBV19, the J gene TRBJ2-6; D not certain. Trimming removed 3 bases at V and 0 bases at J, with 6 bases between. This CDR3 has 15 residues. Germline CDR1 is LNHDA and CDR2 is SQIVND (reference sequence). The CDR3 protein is CASSIIPSGANVLTF. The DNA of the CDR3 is TGTGCCAGTAGTATCATCCCCTCTGGGGCCAACGTCCTGACTTTC.

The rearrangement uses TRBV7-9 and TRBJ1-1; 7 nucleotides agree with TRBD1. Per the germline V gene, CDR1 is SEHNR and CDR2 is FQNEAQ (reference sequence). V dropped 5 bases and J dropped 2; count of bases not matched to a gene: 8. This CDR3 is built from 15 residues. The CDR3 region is CASSLFEGANTEAFF. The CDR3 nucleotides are TGTGCCAGCAGCCTCTTCGAGGGGGCAAACACTGAAGCTTTCTTT. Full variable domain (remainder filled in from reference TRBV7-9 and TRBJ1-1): DTGVSQNPRHKITKRGQNVTFRCDPISEHNRLYWYRQTLGQGPEFLTYFQNEAQLEKSRLLSDRFSAERPKGSFSTLEIQRTEQGDSAMYLCASSLFEGANTEAFFGQGTRLTVV.

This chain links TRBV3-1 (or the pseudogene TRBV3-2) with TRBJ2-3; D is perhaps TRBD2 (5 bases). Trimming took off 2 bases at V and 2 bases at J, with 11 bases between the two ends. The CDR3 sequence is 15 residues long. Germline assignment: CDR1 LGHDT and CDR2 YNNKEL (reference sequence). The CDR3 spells CASSQSGIFTDTQYF. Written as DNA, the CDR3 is TGTGCCAGCAGCCAATCCGGGATATTCACAGATACGCAGTATTTT.

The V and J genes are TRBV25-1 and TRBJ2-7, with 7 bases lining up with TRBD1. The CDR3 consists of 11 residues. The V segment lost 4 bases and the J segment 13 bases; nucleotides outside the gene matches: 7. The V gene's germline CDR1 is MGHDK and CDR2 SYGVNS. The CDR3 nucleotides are TGTGCCAGCAGTGCAGGGGGATACCCTTACTTC. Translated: CASSAGGYPYF.

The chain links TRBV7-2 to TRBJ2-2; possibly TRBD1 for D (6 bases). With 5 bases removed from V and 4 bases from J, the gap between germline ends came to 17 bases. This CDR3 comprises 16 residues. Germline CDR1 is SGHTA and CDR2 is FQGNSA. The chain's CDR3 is CASSLRARGSTGELFF. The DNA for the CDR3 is TGTGCCAGCAGCCTCCGGGCCAGGGGTAGCACCGGGGAGCTGTTTTTT.

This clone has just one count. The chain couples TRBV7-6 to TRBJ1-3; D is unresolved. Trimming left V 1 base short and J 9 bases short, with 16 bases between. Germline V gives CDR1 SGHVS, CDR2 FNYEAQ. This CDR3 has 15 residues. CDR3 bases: TGTGCCAGCAGCTTAGACGACATACTGGGTGGCACCATATATTTT. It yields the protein CASSLDDILGGTIYF.

CDR3 DNA: TGCAGCGTTGATCCGACAGGGGCCCAATCAGGTGAGCAGTTCTTC. This sequence encodes CSVDPTGAQSGEQFF. The V gene is TRBV29-1, the J gene TRBJ2-1, with 8 bases aligning to TRBD1. J lost 9 bases, V lost 3 bases, and 13 bases had no gene match. Germline V lookup: CDR1 SQVTM, CDR2 ANQGSEA. There are 15 residues in the CDR3.

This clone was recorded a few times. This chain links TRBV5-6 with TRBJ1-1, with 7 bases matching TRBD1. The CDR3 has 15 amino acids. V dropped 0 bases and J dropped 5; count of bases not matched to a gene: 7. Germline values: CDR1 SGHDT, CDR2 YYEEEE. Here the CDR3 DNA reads TGTGCCAGCAGCTTGGATCCGACAGGGTGGACTGAAGCTTTCTTT. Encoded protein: CASSLDPTGWTEAFF.

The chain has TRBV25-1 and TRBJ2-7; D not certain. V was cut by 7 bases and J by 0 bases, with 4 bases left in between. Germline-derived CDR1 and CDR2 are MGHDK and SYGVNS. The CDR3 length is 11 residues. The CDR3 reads CASTGSYEQYF. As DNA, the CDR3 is TGTGCCAGCACGGGCTCCTACGAGCAGTACTTC.

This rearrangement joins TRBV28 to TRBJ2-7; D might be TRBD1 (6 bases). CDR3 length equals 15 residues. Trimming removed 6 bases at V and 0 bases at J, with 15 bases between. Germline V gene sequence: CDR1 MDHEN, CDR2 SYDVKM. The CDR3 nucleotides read TGTGCCAGCAGACCGGGTGGGGGCCGCTCCTACGAGCAGTACTTC. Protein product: CASRPGGGRSYEQYF. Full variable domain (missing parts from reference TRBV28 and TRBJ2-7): DVKVTQSSRYLVKRTGEKVFLECVQDMDHENMFWYRQDPGLGLRLIYFSYDVKMKEKGDIPEGYSVSREKKERFSLILESASTNQTSMYLCASRPGGGRSYEQYFGPGTRLTVT.

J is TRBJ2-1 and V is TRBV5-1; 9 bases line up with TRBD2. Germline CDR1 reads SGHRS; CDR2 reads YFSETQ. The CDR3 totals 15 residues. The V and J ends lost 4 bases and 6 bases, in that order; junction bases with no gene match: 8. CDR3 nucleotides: TGCGCCAGCAGCACTCTAGCGGGACTTTCCAATGAGCAGTTCTTC. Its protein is CASSTLAGLSNEQFF.

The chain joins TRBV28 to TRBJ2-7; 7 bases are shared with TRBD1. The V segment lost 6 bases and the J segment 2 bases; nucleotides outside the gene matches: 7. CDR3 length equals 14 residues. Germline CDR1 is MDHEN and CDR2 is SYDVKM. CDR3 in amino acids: CASRNYRGPYEQYF. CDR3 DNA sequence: TGTGCCAGCAGGAACTACAGGGGACCCTACGAGCAGTACTTC.

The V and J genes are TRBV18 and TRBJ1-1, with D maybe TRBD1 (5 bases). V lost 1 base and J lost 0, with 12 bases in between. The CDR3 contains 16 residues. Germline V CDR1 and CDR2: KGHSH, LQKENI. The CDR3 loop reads CASSPQQGGLNTEAFF. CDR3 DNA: TGTGCCAGCTCACCACAGCAGGGAGGCCTGAACACTGAAGCTTTCTTT.

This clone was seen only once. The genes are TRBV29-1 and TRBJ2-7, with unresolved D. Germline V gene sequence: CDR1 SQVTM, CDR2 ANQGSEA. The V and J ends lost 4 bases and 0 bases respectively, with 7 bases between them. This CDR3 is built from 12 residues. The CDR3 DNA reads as TGCAGCGTTGTTCTACGCTCCTACGAGCAGTACTTC. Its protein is CSVVLRSYEQYF.

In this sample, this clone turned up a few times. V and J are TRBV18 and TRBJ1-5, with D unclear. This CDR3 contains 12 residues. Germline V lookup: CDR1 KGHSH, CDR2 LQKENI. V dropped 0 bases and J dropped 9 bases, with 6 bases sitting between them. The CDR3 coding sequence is TGTGCCAGCTCACCACCAGGGAGGCCCCAGCATTTT. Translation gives CASSPPGRPQHF. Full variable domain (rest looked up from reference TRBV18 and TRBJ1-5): NAGVMQNPRHLVRRRGQEARLRCSPMKGHSHVYWYRQLPEEGLKFMVYLQKENIIDESGMPKERFSAEFPKEGPSILRIQQVVRGDSAAYFCASSPPGRPQHFGDGTRLSIL.

The CDR3 sequence is CAISESQAGTSYNEQFF. The CDR3 DNA is TGTGCCATCAGTGAGTCGCAAGCGGGGACCTCCTACAATGAGCAGTTCTTC. This sequence joins TRBV10-3 and TRBJ2-1; TRBD2 matches at 7 bases. CDR1 is ENHRY and CDR2 is SYGVKD in the germline V gene. V dropped 0 bases and J dropped 0; count of bases not matched to a gene: 5. CDR3 size: 17 residues.

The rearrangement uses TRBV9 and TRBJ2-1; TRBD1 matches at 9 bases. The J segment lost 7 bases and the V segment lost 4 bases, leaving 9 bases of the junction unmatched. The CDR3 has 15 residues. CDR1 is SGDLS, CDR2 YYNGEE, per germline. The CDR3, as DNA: TGTGCCAGCAGCTCGGGACAGGGCGTAAGGAATGAGCAGTTCTTC. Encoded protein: CASSSGQGVRNEQFF.

The CDR3 reads CASSLCLLAALYNEQFF. The DNA of the CDR3 is TGTGCCAGCAGCCTATGCTTACTAGCGGCCCTCTACAATGAGCAGTTCTTC. The chain links TRBV3-1 (or the pseudogene TRBV3-2) to TRBJ2-1; TRBD2 matches at 8 bases. The germline gives CDR1 LGHDT, CDR2 YNNKEL (reference sequence). The CDR3 consists of 17 residues. V lost 4 bases and J lost 3; bases outside the gene matches: 11.

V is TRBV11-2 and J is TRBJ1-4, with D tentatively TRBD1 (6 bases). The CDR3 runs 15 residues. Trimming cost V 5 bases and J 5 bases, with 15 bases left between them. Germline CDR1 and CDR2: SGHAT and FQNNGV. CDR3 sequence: CASSRWGGANEKLFF. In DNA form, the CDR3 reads TGTGCCAGCAGCCGATGGGGGGGGGCGAATGAAAAACTGTTTTTT.

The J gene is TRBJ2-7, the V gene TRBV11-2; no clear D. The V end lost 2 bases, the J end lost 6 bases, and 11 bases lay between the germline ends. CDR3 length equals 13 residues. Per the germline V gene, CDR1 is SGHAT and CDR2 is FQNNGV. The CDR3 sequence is CASSLNSPGEQYF. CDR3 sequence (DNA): TGTGCCAGCAGCTTAAATTCCCCCGGCGAGCAGTACTTC. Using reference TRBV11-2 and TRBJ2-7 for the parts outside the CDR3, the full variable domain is EAGVAQSPRYKIIEKRQSVAFWCNPISGHATLYWYQQILGQGPKLLIQFQNNGVVDDSQLPKDRFSAERLKGVDSTLKIQPAKLEDSAVYLCASSLNSPGEQYFGPGTRLTVT.